The 32 T cell receptor beta chains given below trace back to one sample, sequenced in a study of HIV-infected children after antiretroviral therapy interruption. Specified treatment: PENTA 11 planned treatment interruption arm or continuous ART arm. The TCR library was built from RNA with a 3' RACE protocol and unique molecular identifiers. MiXCR, applied by TCRdb to the 3' RACE reads, yields one record per CDR3 protein. This sample has about 50,000 distinct CDR3 sequences; roughly 4.5% occur once, and the top ten carry about 0.71%. The sample consisted of CD45RA+ CD4+ T cells from PBMCs, pooled from several time points, taken from a donor given antiretroviral therapy, either interrupted or continuous. Subset denoted: naive CD4+ CD45RA+ CD45RO- T cells. All receptors derive from a pool of human donors with HIV.

This clonotype was counted many times. The CDR3 DNA reads as TGCAGTGCTCACCGGGGGGCTAGCACAGATACGCAGTATTTT. It is translated as CSAHRGASTDTQYF. The chain combines TRBV20-1 with TRBJ2-3; D possibly corresponds to TRBD2 (7 bases). There are 14 residues in the CDR3. Germline V gene sequence: CDR1 DFQATT, CDR2 SNEGSKA (reference sequence). Trimming took off 5 bases at V and 0 bases at J, with 12 bases between the two ends.

The V and J genes are TRBV29-1 and TRBJ2-3; D is possibly TRBD2 (6 bases). In germline, CDR1 is SQVTM, CDR2 ANQGSEA. With 6 bases removed from V and 1 base from J, the gap between germline ends came to 17 bases. This CDR3 is built from 15 residues. The CDR3 sequence is CSVESRGGGTDTQYF. CDR3 DNA: TGCAGCGTGGAGTCCCGGGGAGGAGGCACAGATACGCAGTATTTT.

At least ten counts were recorded for this clonotype. The J gene is TRBJ1-3, the V gene TRBV7-2, with no clear D. CDR3 size: 14 residues. V lost 5 bases, J lost 0 bases, and 8 bases lay in between. Germline CDR1 SGHTA, CDR2 FQGNSA. The CDR3 loop is CASSPDYSGNTIYF. In nucleotides, the CDR3 is TGTGCCAGCAGCCCTGATTACTCTGGAAACACCATATATTTT.

This clonotype has ten or more counts. The chain links TRBV20-1 to TRBJ1-1; D unresolved. This CDR3 spans 11 amino acids. The V end was cut by 6 bases, the J end by 1 base, with 6 bases between. Germline V gives CDR1 DFQATT, CDR2 SNEGSKA (reference sequence). The CDR3 sequence: CSAIKNTEAFF. In DNA form, the CDR3 reads TGCAGTGCAATTAAGAACACTGAAGCTTTCTTT.

In its sample, this clonotype was seen many times. The chain combines TRBV20-1 with TRBJ1-2; TRBD1 is a possible D gene (5 bases). V dropped 0 bases and J dropped 2 bases, with 16 bases sitting between them. In germline, CDR1 is DFQATT, CDR2 SNEGSKA (reference sequence). The CDR3 has 16 residues. The CDR3 here is CSARDFGGSANYGYTF. CDR3 in DNA: TGCAGTGCTAGAGATTTCGGGGGGTCAGCGAACTATGGCTACACCTTC.

This clonotype was seen many times. V is TRBV7-9 and J is TRBJ1-1; the D is unclear. Germline loops: CDR1 SEHNR, CDR2 FQNEAQ (reference sequence). The CDR3 is made up of 11 amino acids. The germline V and J ends were trimmed by 8 bases and 4 bases, with 8 bases remaining between them. CDR3: CASASGTEAFF. CDR3 coding DNA: TGTGCCAGCGCCAGCGGCACTGAAGCTTTCTTT.

This clonotype was counted ten times or more. The V call is TRBV11-2, the J call TRBJ2-3, with D possibly being TRBD2 (7 bases). Trimming left V 2 bases short and J 8 bases short, with 23 bases between. The CDR3 loop spans 17 amino acids. CDR1 is SGHAT, CDR2 FQNNGV, per germline. The CDR3: CASSLFGGAMSVGTQYF. CDR3 coding DNA: TGTGCCAGCAGCTTATTTGGGGGGGCGATGTCCGTCGGTACGCAGTATTTT.

This clonotype was found many times. The chain joins TRBV12-3 or TRBV12-4 to TRBJ2-3; TRBD2 agrees at 12 bases. V trimming: 6 bases; J trimming: 4 bases; junction bases outside the gene matches: 11. This CDR3 spans 17 amino acids. The CDR3 DNA sequence: TGTGCCAGCAGGCGTCTACTAGCGGGGGGCATTGCAGATACGCAGTATTTT. Translated: CASRRLLAGGIADTQYF.

At least ten counts were recorded for this clonotype. The chain carries TRBV29-1 and TRBJ2-3; 11 nucleotides line up with TRBD2. Looked up from germline, CDR1 is SQVTM and CDR2 is ANQGSEA. There are 13 residues in the CDR3. V gave up 7 bases and J gave up 2 bases; unmatched junction bases: 2. The CDR3 region has the DNA TGCAGCGGACTAGCGGGGCCCACAGATACGCAGTATTTT. It translates to CSGLAGPTDTQYF.

The table lists this clonotype with many counts. The rearrangement links TRBV12-3 or TRBV12-4 to TRBJ1-4; 7 bases align to TRBD1. The ends lost 6 bases at V and 8 bases at J; junction bases unmatched: 15. The CDR3 length is 16 residues. CDR3 in DNA: TGTGCCAGCAGCCCTATGATACAGGGGAAACGGGAAAAACTGTTTTTT. This translates into CASSPMIQGKREKLFF.

In its sample, this clonotype was seen many times. This clone may be a read error of a much larger clone one base away. The chain employs TRBV12-3 or TRBV12-4 and TRBJ2-5; D unclear. Between the trimmed V and J ends, which lost 4 bases and 1 base, there was a span of 4 bases. CDR3 size: 12 residues. CDR3 loop: CASSSSQETQYF. CDR3 in DNA: TGTGCCAGCAGTTCAAGCCAAGAGACCCAGTACTTC.

This clonotype was recorded at least ten times. The chain joins TRBV9 to TRBJ1-2, with D possibly TRBD1 on 6 matching bases. Germline CDR1 is SGDLS and CDR2 is YYNGEE. Trimming left V 3 bases short and J 2 bases short, with 11 bases between. The CDR3 spans 14 residues. The CDR3 is CASSEGTGNYGYTF. CDR3 bases: TGTGCCAGCAGCGAAGGCACAGGGAACTATGGCTACACCTTC. Full variable domain (rest looked up from reference TRBV9 and TRBJ1-2): DSGVTQTPKHLITATGQRVTLRCSPRSGDLSVYWYQQSLDQGLQFLIQYYNGEERAKGNILERFSAQQFPDLHSELNLSSLELGDSALYFCASSEGTGNYGYTFGSGTRLTVV.

This clonotype appeared many times. The rearrangement uses TRBV23-1 and TRBJ1-5; unclear D gene. TRBV23-1 is annotated as an ORF whose role is uncertain. There are 18 residues in the CDR3. V lost 2 bases and J lost 1, with 18 bases in between. The CDR3 loop reads CASSQTFLHTISNQPQHF. Written as DNA, the CDR3 is TGCGCCAGCAGTCAAACATTTCTTCACACCATAAGCAATCAGCCCCAGCATTTT.

This clonotype showed up many times. The V and J genes are TRBV12-3 or TRBV12-4 and TRBJ2-1, with 9 bases identical to TRBD1. With V trimmed by 5 bases and J by 7 bases, 3 bases remained unmatched. The CDR3 runs 13 residues. The DNA of the CDR3 is TGTGCCAGCAGTGGGACAGGGAATAATGAGCAGTTCTTC. It is translated as CASSGTGNNEQFF.

This clonotype showed up many times. The chain combines TRBV5-1 with TRBJ2-5; 11 bases are a match to TRBD1. The CDR3 covers 15 residues. V dropped 0 bases and J dropped 4; count of bases not matched to a gene: 2. Germline V lookup: CDR1 SGHRS, CDR2 YFSETQ. The CDR3 spells CASSLEGTGGETQYF. The CDR3 region has the DNA TGCGCCAGCAGCTTGGAAGGGACAGGGGGAGAGACCCAGTACTTC.

Many counts were recorded for this clonotype. The chain combines TRBV24-1 with TRBJ2-1; D unclear. The CDR3 is made up of 15 amino acids. The germline gives CDR1 KGHDR, CDR2 SFDVKD. V lost 3 bases and J 3 bases, leaving 11 bases between the germline ends. The CDR3 region has the DNA TGTGCCACCAGTGATCCATCCGGGCACTACAATGAGCAGTTCTTC. Its translation is CATSDPSGHYNEQFF.

This clonotype was seen at least ten times. J is TRBJ2-7 and V is TRBV15; TRBD1 matches at 9 bases. The V and J ends lost 1 base and 1 base, in that order; junction bases with no gene match: 2. Germline-derived CDR1 and CDR2 are LNHNV and YYDKDF (reference sequence). This CDR3 is built from 15 residues. This chain's CDR3 is CATSRAGQGSYEQYF. The CDR3 bases are TGTGCCACCAGCAGAGCGGGACAGGGATCCTACGAGCAGTACTTC.

This clonotype was detected many times. V usage is TRBV28 and J usage is TRBJ2-3; D is ambiguous. V lost 9 bases to trimming and J lost 0 bases, with 10 bases between them. The length of the CDR3 is 13 residues. The V gene's germline CDR1 is MDHEN and CDR2 SYDVKM. CDR3 in DNA: TGTGCCAGTCGGGCCGATAGCACAGATACGCAGTATTTT. The encoded protein is CASRADSTDTQYF.

This chain links TRBV5-1 with TRBJ2-5; a weak D match, TRBD1 (6 bases). The V and J ends lost 4 bases and 4 bases respectively, with 11 bases between them. This CDR3 contains 13 residues. CDR1 is SGHRS, CDR2 YFSETQ, per germline. The CDR3, as DNA: TGCGCCAGCAGCACTGGACAGCCAGAGACCCAGTACTTC. Residues: CASSTGQPETQYF.

This clonotype was seen many times. This sequence joins TRBV18 and TRBJ1-4; D remains ambiguous. The ends were cut back, 4 bases at V and 6 bases at J, with 21 bases in the middle. CDR3 length: 17 amino acids. Germline assignment: CDR1 KGHSH and CDR2 LQKENI. The CDR3 loop is CASSLGAFSRNDEKLFF. The CDR3 nucleotides are TGTGCCAGCTCACTTGGTGCCTTTAGCCGGAATGATGAAAAACTGTTTTTT.

This clonotype was observed at least ten times. The J gene is TRBJ1-1, the V gene TRBV12-3 or TRBV12-4; D ambiguous. The CDR3 is made up of 16 amino acids. The germline V and J ends were trimmed by 5 bases and 0 bases, with 16 bases remaining between them. CDR3 protein: CASSSGVLTVNTEAFF. The CDR3 DNA reads TGTGCCAGCAGTAGCGGCGTTTTGACGGTGAACACTGAAGCTTTCTTT.

This clonotype has ten or more counts. The chain couples TRBV2 to TRBJ1-5; no reliable D call. The CDR3 consists of 12 residues. Germline V gene sequence: CDR1 SNHLY, CDR2 FYNNEI. The ends were cut back, 7 bases at V and 3 bases at J, with 7 bases in the middle. Here the CDR3 DNA reads TGTGCCAGCACCAGAGTCAATCAGCCCCAGCATTTT. This encodes CASTRVNQPQHF.

There are many counts of this clonotype. The CDR3 coding sequence is TGCAGTGCTAGAGATTCTCAGGGGGACACTGAAGCTTTCTTT. It translates to CSARDSQGDTEAFF. J is TRBJ1-1 and V is TRBV20-1; 7 positions agree with TRBD1. Germline-derived CDR1 and CDR2 are DFQATT and SNEGSKA (reference sequence). CDR3 length: 14 amino acids. J was trimmed by 3 bases and V by 0 bases; bases with no gene match: 4.

This clonotype has ten or more counts. The chain couples TRBV5-1 to TRBJ2-7, with D perhaps matching TRBD1 (5 bases). Trimming took 4 bases from V and 4 from J, leaving 18 bases between them. This CDR3 is 15 amino acids long. Germline CDR1 and CDR2: SGHRS and YFSETQ. The CDR3 nucleotides are TGCGCCAGCAGCCTTGACAGAAGCAAGTCTTACGAGCAGTACTTC. Protein sequence: CASSLDRSKSYEQYF.

This clonotype was counted many times. J is TRBJ1-6 and V is TRBV27, with D possibly being TRBD1 (5 bases). Germline V gives CDR1 MNHEY, CDR2 SMNVEV (reference sequence). Trimming took 5 bases from V and 5 from J, leaving 13 bases between them. This CDR3 spans 15 amino acids. CDR3 protein: CASSPYGGNNSPLHF. In DNA, the CDR3 is TGTGCCAGCAGTCCTTATGGGGGAAATAATTCACCCCTCCACTTT.

This clonotype was seen at least ten times. J is TRBJ2-2 and V is TRBV19; D is perhaps TRBD1 or TRBD2 (6 bases each). Germline V gene lookup returns CDR1 LNHDA and CDR2 SQIVND (reference sequence). This CDR3 is 14 amino acids long. V was pared by 2 bases and J by 3 bases, with 7 bases between. The CDR3 DNA reads as TGTGCCAGTAGTATAAGGGGGGACACCGGGGAGCTGTTTTTT. Translating it yields CASSIRGDTGELFF.

This clonotype was seen many times. The rearrangement joins TRBV9 to TRBJ2-2, with 9 positions matching TRBD1. Germline values: CDR1 SGDLS, CDR2 YYNGEE. Trimming removed 1 base from V and 1 base from J; junction bases left unmatched: 14. This CDR3 contains 20 residues. The CDR3 here is CASSVFRDRVSQGNTGELFF. DNA of the CDR3: TGTGCCAGCAGCGTATTCCGGGACAGGGTCTCTCAGGGGAACACCGGGGAGCTGTTTTTT.

This clonotype was seen ten or more times. The rearrangement joins TRBV6-6 to TRBJ2-1; D is perhaps TRBD1 (6 bases). This CDR3 has 12 residues. The V gene lost 2 bases and the J gene lost 9 bases, with 8 bases spanning the gap. Germline CDR1 and CDR2: MNHNY and SVGAGI (reference sequence). The CDR3 loop reads CASSYGGVEQFF. The CDR3 nucleotides read TGTGCCAGCAGTTACGGGGGCGTTGAGCAGTTCTTC.

This clonotype appeared many times. V gene TRBV20-1 combines with J gene TRBJ2-1, with 8 bases aligning to TRBD2. V shed 5 bases and J 4 bases; nucleotides not matched to a gene: 10. Germline CDR1 and CDR2: DFQATT and SNEGSKA (reference sequence). The CDR3 is made up of 15 amino acids. The chain's CDR3 is CSAERAGAVYNEQFF. Here the CDR3 DNA reads TGCAGTGCTGAACGAGCGGGGGCTGTTTACAATGAGCAGTTCTTC.

This clonotype was detected a few times. This chain connects TRBV28 to TRBJ1-6; TRBD1 aligns across 7 bases. CDR3 length: 12 residues. Looked up from germline, CDR1 is MDHEN and CDR2 is SYDVKM. The DNA for the CDR3 is TGTGCTTCAGGGGGGCTGGGTTCACCCCTCCACTTT. Its translation: CASGGLGSPLHF.

Ten or more counts support this clonotype. The gene calls are TRBV5-1 and TRBJ2-1, with 7 positions matching TRBD2. Looked up from germline, CDR1 is SGHRS and CDR2 is YFSETQ. There are 14 residues in the CDR3. J lost 4 bases, V lost 3 bases, and 4 bases had no gene match. CDR3 DNA: TGCGCCAGCAGCTCCCTAGCGGAGTACAATGAGCAGTTCTTC. As protein: CASSSLAEYNEQFF.

The sample holds many counts of this clonotype. The chain joins TRBV29-1 to TRBJ1-4; perhaps TRBD1 as D (6 bases). The V gene's germline CDR1 is SQVTM and CDR2 ANQGSEA. CDR3 length: 13 residues. With 6 bases removed from V and 0 bases from J, the gap between germline ends came to 8 bases. CDR3 coding DNA: TGCAGCGTCCAGGGGTCAACTAATGAAAAACTGTTTTTT. It encodes CSVQGSTNEKLFF. The variable domain in full, completed from reference TRBV29-1 and TRBJ1-4, reads SAVISQKPSRDICQRGTSLTIQCQVDSQVTMMFWYRQQPGQSLTLIATANQGSEATYESGFVIDKFPISRPNLTFSTLTVSNMSPEDSSIYLCSVQGSTNEKLFFGSGTQLSVL.